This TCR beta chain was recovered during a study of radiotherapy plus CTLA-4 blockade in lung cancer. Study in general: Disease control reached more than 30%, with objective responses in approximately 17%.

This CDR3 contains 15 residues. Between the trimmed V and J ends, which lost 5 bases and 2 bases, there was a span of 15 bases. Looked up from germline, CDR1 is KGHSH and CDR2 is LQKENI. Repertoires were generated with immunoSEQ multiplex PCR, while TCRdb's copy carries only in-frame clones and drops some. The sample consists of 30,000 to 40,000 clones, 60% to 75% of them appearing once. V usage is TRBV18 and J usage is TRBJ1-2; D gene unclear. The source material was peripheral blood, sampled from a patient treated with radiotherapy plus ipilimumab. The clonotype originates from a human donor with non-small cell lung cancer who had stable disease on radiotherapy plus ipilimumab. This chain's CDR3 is CASSEDWQRNYGYTF. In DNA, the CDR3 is TGTGCCAGCTCAGAAGACTGGCAGAGAAACTATGGCTACACCTTC.